This T cell receptor (beta chain) is drawn from a study of control samples from healthy donors and cancer patients. In the case of this clone: The same CDR3 can be traced to other DNA sequences in this sample.

The CDR3 spans 14 residues. Germline loops: CDR1 MDHEN, CDR2 SYDVKM. V was clipped by 2 bases and J by 7 bases; unmatched bases: 0. This table comes from immunoSEQ multiplex PCR, and its TCRdb copy is limited to in-frame clones, with some not included. The sample holds about 110,000 clones; 82% are singletons and the top ten take roughly 6.5%. The TCR sequence derives from a man between 18 and 35 years old in good health. V gene TRBV28 combines with J gene TRBJ1-6; TRBD1 aligns across 9 bases. Sample: blood. The CDR3 loop is CASSLGTGNSPLHF. The CDR3 nucleotides are TGTGCCAGCAGTTTAGGGACAGGGAATTCACCCCTCCACTTT.